The 9 T cell receptor beta chains below come from one sample, sequenced in a study of radiotherapy plus CTLA-4 blockade in lung cancer. Repertoires were generated with immunoSEQ multiplex PCR, while TCRdb's copy carries only in-frame clones and drops some. The repertoire includes approximately 32,000 clones, 70% of them detected once, and 4% sits in the top ten. The input for sequencing was peripheral blood, taken from a patient treated with radiotherapy plus ipilimumab. Receptor source: a human donor with non-small cell lung cancer who had stable disease on radiotherapy plus ipilimumab.

This chain uses TRBV2 with TRBJ2-1, with a weak D call TRBD1 (5 bases). CDR3 length equals 12 residues. V lost 6 bases and J lost 7, with 10 bases in between. Germline V gene lookup returns CDR1 SNHLY and CDR2 FYNNEI. CDR3 residues: CASRSQGNEQFF. CDR3 bases: TGTGCCAGCAGGTCCCAGGGTAATGAGCAGTTCTTC.

This sequence joins TRBV5-6 and TRBJ1-3; the D gene is possibly TRBD1 (5 bases). Germline CDR1 reads SGHDT; CDR2 reads YYEEEE. This CDR3 region has 17 residues. With 3 bases removed from V and 5 bases from J, the gap between germline ends came to 21 bases. The CDR3 region has the DNA TGTGCCAGCAGCTCCCCATTTACAGGAATACAACGAAACACCATATATTTT. Translation gives CASSSPFTGIQRNTIYF. Drawing the rest from reference TRBV5-6 and TRBJ1-3, the complete variable domain is DAGVTQSPTHLIKTRGQQVTLRCSPKSGHDTVSWYQQALGQGPQFIFQYYEEEERQRGNFPDRFSGHQFPNYSSELNVNALLLGDSALYLCASSSPFTGIQRNTIYFGEGSWLTVV.

This clone ranks as medium-sized. The J gene is TRBJ2-7, the V gene TRBV5-4; 8 bases agree with TRBD1. Germline-derived CDR1 and CDR2 are SGHNT and YYREEE (reference sequence). V was pared by 0 bases and J by 3 bases, with 14 bases of the junction left unmatched. This CDR3 has 18 amino acids. In nucleotides, the CDR3 is TGTGCCAGCAGCTTGGGCATAGGGGGGACAGGATTAGTCTACGAGCAGTACTTC. Encoded protein: CASSLGIGGTGLVYEQYF.

The chain has TRBV5-5 and TRBJ1-4, with D possibly matching TRBD1 (5 bases). V was trimmed by 5 bases and J by 5 bases, leaving 13 bases between them. This CDR3 contains 14 residues. Germline V gene sequence: CDR1 SGHKS, CDR2 YYEKEE (reference sequence). CDR3 nucleotide sequence: TGTGCCAGCAGGTCCGGGGGATCAAATGAAAAACTGTTTTTT. Translation: CASRSGGSNEKLFF.

The chain combines TRBV2 with TRBJ1-1; D is ambiguous. CDR3 length: 15 amino acids. Per germline, CDR1 SNHLY and CDR2 FYNNEI. The germline V and J ends were trimmed by 7 bases and 1 base, with 16 bases remaining between them. The CDR3 here is CASKMRETSNTEAFF. DNA for the CDR3: TGTGCCAGCAAGATGAGGGAGACATCGAACACTGAAGCTTTCTTT.

This clone has more than one count but fewer than ten. CDR3 sequence: CASSLGTGGAYNEQFF. The DNA for the CDR3 is TGTGCCAGCAGCTTGGGGACAGGGGGGGCCTACAATGAGCAGTTCTTC. V is TRBV11-2 and J is TRBJ2-1; TRBD1 agrees at 11 bases. CDR1 SGHAT and CDR2 FQNNGV come from the germline V gene. The length of the CDR3 is 16 residues. V shed 3 bases, J shed 2 bases, and the junction held 3 bases outside the gene matches.

The V and J genes are TRBV29-1 and TRBJ1-2; TRBD1 matches 8 bases. Germline V gene data show CDR1 as SQVTM and CDR2 as ANQGSEA. The CDR3 has 13 amino acids. After removal of 4 bases from V and 7 bases from J, the junction contained 8 bases not matched to a gene. The chain's CDR3 is CSVVGRGQSGYTF. CDR3 sequence (DNA): TGCAGCGTTGTGGGCAGGGGGCAGAGTGGCTACACCTTC.

This clone is medium-sized (0.01 to 0.1%) by share. The CDR3 nucleotides are TGCGCCAGCAGCCAAGATTATCGTACAGGGGCGAACTATGGCTACACCTTC. Amino acids: CASSQDYRTGANYGYTF. The chain couples TRBV4-3 to TRBJ1-2; 7 nucleotides line up with TRBD1. Germline values: CDR1 LGHNA, CDR2 YSLEER. V was pared by 0 bases and J by 2 bases, with 9 bases of the junction left unmatched. The CDR3 spans 17 residues.

This chain connects TRBV9 to TRBJ2-1; D is possibly TRBD2 (5 bases). The CDR3 extends over 16 amino acids. Germline CDR1 reads SGDLS; CDR2 reads YYNGEE. Trimming shortened V by 2 bases and J by 4 bases, and 16 bases separated the two germline ends. For the CDR3, the DNA is TGTGCCAGCAGCGTCGACGTAACTAGTTCTTACAATGAGCAGTTCTTC. It translates to CASSVDVTSSYNEQFF.